This TCR beta chain derives from a study of technical replicates of blood from a few donors. Trimming pared 6 bases from V and 6 bases from J, leaving 9 bases between. The CDR3 has 12 residues. CDR1 WNHNN and CDR2 SYGVQD come from the germline V gene (reference sequence). Sequencing was performed with immunoSEQ multiplex PCR; in TCRdb, only in-frame clones are kept and a portion is missing. The table includes some 77,000 clones, roughly 90% detected once. The rearrangement joins TRBV10-1 to TRBJ1-5; tentative D call: TRBD1 (5 bases). This clonotype was obtained from a human donor in good health. What was sequenced was T cells isolated from PBMCs. The CDR3 DNA is TGCGCCAGCAGAAGGGGCTGTCAGCCCCAGCATTTT. It encodes CASRRGCQPQHF.